The next 5 T cell receptor beta chains were all read from a single sample in a study of T cell changes during pregnancy in multiple sclerosis (dated by TCRdb to about 2019). Libraries were built with the immunoSEQ multiplex PCR assay. Sourced from immuneACCESS, this table was stored by TCRdb with only in-frame sequences that have V and J called. A share of the clones is absent; for the studies checked, an unresolved V gene accounts for under half, and the remainder has no known explanation. The sample contains over 85,000 clones, roughly nine tenths of them found a single time. The top ten hold just over 0.75% of the sample. Here the sequenced sample was peripheral blood, taken in the second trimester of pregnancy. Receptors were obtained from a female donor in good health, enrolled as a control in a pregnancy study.

The chain uses TRBV7-2 and TRBJ2-6; 7 nucleotides agree with TRBD1. V was clipped by 4 bases and J by 0 bases; unmatched bases: 6. The CDR3 is 17 amino acids. From germline, CDR1 is SGHTA and CDR2 FQGNSA. The CDR3 sequence is CASSSTGYTSGANVLTF. The DNA of the CDR3 is TGTGCCAGCAGCTCGACAGGGTATACCTCTGGGGCCAACGTCCTGACTTTC. The whole variable domain, filled in from reference TRBV7-2 and TRBJ2-6, reads GAGVSQSPSNKVTEKGKDVELRCDPISGHTALYWYRQSLGQGLEFLIYFQGNSAPDKSGLPSDRFSAERTGGSVSTLTIQRTQQEDSAVYLCASSSTGYTSGANVLTFGAGSRLTVL.

V usage is TRBV29-1 and J usage is TRBJ2-2; 11 positions match TRBD2. The CDR3 sequence is 15 residues long. The germline CDR1 and CDR2 sequences are SQVTM and ANQGSEA. Trimming at V came to 4 bases and at J to 3 bases, leaving 4 bases not matched to a gene. The CDR3 is CSVGSGRADTGELFF. The CDR3 nucleotides read TGCAGCGTTGGTAGCGGGAGGGCCGACACCGGGGAGCTGTTTTTT.

V is TRBV5-1 and J is TRBJ1-1, with 8 bases matching TRBD1. CDR3 length: 17 residues. V lost 8 bases, J lost 7 bases, and 22 bases stayed unmatched. The germline CDR1 and CDR2 sequences are SGHRS and YFSETQ. In DNA form, the CDR3 reads TGCGCCAGTTTTACCGGGACAGGAGGACTAGGTAATGGTGAAGCTTTCTTT. Translated, it gives CASFTGTGGLGNGEAFF.

The rearrangement joins TRBV29-1 to TRBJ1-2; no clear D gene. Germline V gene lookup returns CDR1 SQVTM and CDR2 ANQGSEA. Between the trimmed V and J ends, which lost 4 bases and 2 bases, there was a span of 17 bases. This CDR3 is built from 15 residues. The CDR3 nucleotides read TGCAGCGTTGGTCCTGTCGCAGGCCCAAACTATGGCTACACCTTC. It translates to CSVGPVAGPNYGYTF.

In its sample, this clone was seen once. The chain uses TRBV4-3 and TRBJ1-4, with TRBD1 matching over 7 bases. Germline V gene sequence: CDR1 LGHNA, CDR2 YSLEER. Trimming at V came to 4 bases and at J to 2 bases, leaving 7 bases not matched to a gene. This CDR3 spans 16 amino acids. CDR3 amino acids: CASSLGTVWTNEKLFF. In DNA, the CDR3 is TGCGCCAGCAGCCTTGGGACAGTTTGGACTAATGAAAAACTGTTTTTT.